This T cell receptor beta chain was recovered during a study of TIL therapy for anti-PD-1-resistant metastatic lung cancer. Whole-study context: Median tumor mutation burden was 1.5 mutations per megabase.

The time point is: pre-treatment sample, taken before nivolumab and TIL therapy. For this clone: Its antigen is currently unknown.

Germline-derived CDR1 and CDR2 are SQVTM and ANQGSEA. V lost 3 bases and J lost 4, with 15 bases in between. This CDR3 contains 14 residues. This was the immunoSEQ v3 assay. Measured with immunoSEQ multiplex PCR; TCRdb has only the in-frame clones, and not every one. This sample has about 60,000 clones, with 55% to 75% found just once. General study findings and limits: The baseline peripheral repertoire was partially replaced by infused TIL clonotypes that later decayed.

Sample: blood, taken at baseline. The chain uses TRBV29-1 and TRBJ1-2; D possibly corresponds to TRBD1 (6 bases). The origin of this receptor is a person aged 25-85 years with non-small cell lung cancer. CDR3 region: CSVESGAKFYGYTF. DNA for the CDR3: TGCAGCGTTGAGTCGGGGGCTAAGTTCTATGGCTACACCTTC.